Presented here are 13 T cell receptor beta chains from one specimen sequenced in a study of T-cell reconstitution after alpha-beta-depleted transplantation in children. The TCRbeta library incorporated unique molecular identifiers. TCRdb fed the PCR reads into MiXCR, producing one record per CDR3 protein. The sample records some 600,000 distinct CDR3 sequences, 15% to 20% being singletons. The specimen comprised PBMCs from the stem cell graft donor, sampled from the stem cell graft. All receptors come from a human donor who donated a stem cell graft to a child with acute myeloid leukemia.

This clonotype has a handful of counts. The chain carries TRBV5-5 and TRBJ2-1, with TRBD1 identical over 9 bases. Trimming at V came to 2 bases and at J to 3 bases, leaving 3 bases not matched to a gene. This CDR3 has 15 residues. The germline V gene has CDR1 SGHKS and CDR2 YYEKEE (reference sequence). Here the CDR3 reads CASSFTGQGYNEQFF. In DNA, the CDR3 is TGTGCCAGCAGCTTCACGGGACAGGGCTACAATGAGCAGTTCTTC.

This clonotype has ten or more counts. The rearrangement joins TRBV20-1 to TRBJ2-2, with D perhaps TRBD2 (6 bases). The CDR3 length is 13 residues. The V end lost 3 bases, the J end lost 5 bases, and 10 bases lay between the germline ends. Germline V gene sequence: CDR1 DFQATT, CDR2 SNEGSKA (reference sequence). This CDR3 is CSARVGGTGELFF. The CDR3 DNA reads as TGCAGTGCTAGGGTGGGGGGTACCGGGGAGCTGTTTTTT.

The rearrangement joins TRBV12-3 or TRBV12-4 to TRBJ1-1; D is unclear. The CDR3 runs 11 residues. V lost 9 bases and J lost 6, with 11 bases in between. DNA for the CDR3: TGTGCCAGTTCATTGTACGCTGAAGCTTTCTTT. Encoded protein: CASSLYAEAFF.

The V and J genes are TRBV18 and TRBJ2-7; D is undetermined. Trimming shortened V by 3 bases and J by 1 base, and 10 bases separated the two germline ends. Per the germline V gene, CDR1 is KGHSH and CDR2 is LQKENI. The CDR3 length is 14 residues. CDR3 loop: CASSPPDKSYEQYV. Written as DNA, the CDR3 is TGTGCCAGCTCACCTCCCGACAAGTCCTACGAGCAGTACGTC.

This clonotype was detected ten times or more. The J gene is TRBJ2-5, the V gene TRBV29-1; D might be TRBD2 (5 bases). This CDR3 spans 15 amino acids. CDR1 is SQVTM, CDR2 ANQGSEA, per germline. With 6 bases removed from V and 3 bases from J, the gap between germline ends came to 20 bases. In DNA, the CDR3 is TGCAGCGTCGTGGGCAAAGGGCGGGTGGAAGAGACCCAGTACTTC. It yields the protein CSVVGKGRVEETQYF.

This clonotype came up once. The DNA of the CDR3 is TGTGCCAGCAGCCCCCTCTTGGACAGAGATACGCAGTATTTT. It codes for CASSPLLDRDTQYF. The rearrangement links TRBV3-1 to TRBJ2-3; D is possibly TRBD1 (6 bases). V was clipped by 4 bases and J by 5 bases, with 13 bases between them. Germline V lookup: CDR1 LGHDT, CDR2 YNNKEL (reference sequence). CDR3 length equals 14 residues.

This clonotype was seen a handful of times. The DNA of the CDR3 is TGTGCCATCAGTGAGGACGGCCGCAATCAGCCCCAGCATTTT. Translating it yields CAISEDGRNQPQHF. The chain couples TRBV10-3 to TRBJ1-5, with no clear D. The CDR3 is 14 residues long. Trimming removed 2 bases from V and 2 bases from J, with 7 bases in between. In germline, CDR1 is ENHRY, CDR2 SYGVKD.

This clonotype is a singleton in its sample. A much larger clone sits a single nucleotide away, making a read error possible. The conserved phenylalanine or tryptophan normally closing the CDR3 is absent here, so this likely arose from a read error. The V call is TRBV29-1, the J call TRBJ1-1; possibly TRBD1 for D (5 bases). CDR3 length equals 14 residues. CDR1 SQVTM and CDR2 ANQGSEA come from the germline V gene. Trimming took off 0 bases at V and 4 bases at J, with 12 bases between the two ends. The CDR3 DNA reads TGCAGCGTTGAAGATCGGACCCAGGGCACTGAAGCTTTCGTT. Residues: CSVEDRTQGTEAFV.

V gene TRBV5-6 combines with J gene TRBJ2-3, with TRBD1 identical over 9 bases. This CDR3 has 16 residues. V was pared by 4 bases and J by 1 base, with 7 bases of the junction left unmatched. Per the germline V gene, CDR1 is SGHDT and CDR2 is YYEEEE. The CDR3 loop reads CASSRGTGLRTDTQYF. CDR3 DNA: TGTGCCAGCAGCCGCGGGACAGGGCTCCGCACAGATACGCAGTATTTT.

This clonotype was counted at least ten times. V and J are TRBV20-1 and TRBJ2-1, with D tentatively TRBD2 (6 bases). V lost 0 bases, J lost 9 bases, and 12 bases lay in between. The CDR3 spans 13 residues. CDR1 is DFQATT and CDR2 is SNEGSKA in the germline V gene (reference sequence). CDR3 amino acids: CSARDLGGREQFF. DNA of the CDR3: TGCAGTGCTAGAGATCTGGGGGGACGTGAGCAGTTCTTC.

The chain has TRBV30 and TRBJ2-1; D perhaps matches TRBD2 (5 bases). The CDR3 loop spans 14 amino acids. CDR1 GTSNPN and CDR2 SVGIG come from the germline V gene (reference sequence). V lost 0 bases and J lost 6, with 12 bases in between. CDR3 protein: CAWSVLEEINEQFF. CDR3 nucleotide sequence: TGTGCCTGGAGTGTACTAGAGGAAATCAATGAGCAGTTCTTC.

This clonotype was recorded only once. This chain connects TRBV25-1 to TRBJ1-2, with unresolved D. The CDR3 totals 13 residues. The V gene lost 6 bases and the J gene lost 8 bases, with 16 bases spanning the gap. Per germline, CDR1 MGHDK and CDR2 SYGVNS. The CDR3 region is CASRMAVAGGYTF. The CDR3, as DNA: TGTGCCAGCAGGATGGCGGTAGCCGGCGGCTACACCTTC.

This chain links TRBV5-1 with TRBJ1-1; D unresolved. Trimming removed 4 bases from V and 1 base from J, with 17 bases in between. The CDR3 has 16 amino acids. Germline lookup yields CDR1 SGHRS and CDR2 YFSETQ. The DNA of the CDR3 is TGCGCCAGCAGCCCGGCCGGGCACTACGGGAACACTGAAGCTTTCTTT. Translated: CASSPAGHYGNTEAFF.